This is a list of T cell receptor beta chains from one sample in a study of PD-1 blockade in mismatch repair-deficient tumors. The data were produced by immunoSEQ multiplex PCR, yet TCRdb's version contains in-frame clones alone and is incomplete. This sample has about 38,000 clones, with roughly 85% found just once. The sample here was peripheral blood, taken approximately 78 weeks after starting pembrolizumab. The source of these receptors is an adult with mismatch repair-deficient cancer. CDR3s include the opening cysteine and the closing phenylalanine or tryptophan. D genes are given only for firm matches. The size entry is marked missing in some rows and otherwise reads once, few, many or a size class.

size | J | D | V | CDR3 | DNA
few | TRBJ1-2 | NA | TRBV30 | CAWSKARQVHTF | TGTGCCTGGAGTAAGGCGAGACAGGTGCATACCTTC
NA | TRBJ2-5 | TRBD2 | TRBV11-3 | CASSSSPGLAYQETQYF | TGTGCCAGCAGCTCCAGCCCGGGACTAGCGTACCAAGAGACCCAGTACTTC
once | TRBJ2-5 | TRBD2 | TRBV14 | CASSPGLAGVGQETQYF | TGTGCCAGCAGCCCGGGACTAGCGGGAGTAGGCCAAGAGACCCAGTACTTC
NA | TRBJ2-7 | TRBD2 | TRBV15 | CATSERGAHEQYF | TGTGCCACCTCCGAGCGGGGGGCGCACGAGCAGTACTTC
NA | TRBJ1-1 | NA | TRBV9 | CASSPQEGEAFF | TGTGCCAGCAGCCCGCAAGAGGGTGAAGCTTTCTTT
NA | TRBJ2-7 | TRBD1 | TRBV4-1 | CASSQPTGSSYEQYF | TGCGCCAGCAGCCAACCGACAGGGTCGTCCTACGAGCAGTACTTC
few | TRBJ2-1 | TRBD1 | TRBV2 | CASSVPGQGAITDNEQFF | TGTGCCAGCAGTGTCCCGGGACAGGGGGCCATAACGGACAATGAGCAGTTCTTC
NA | TRBJ2-1 | TRBD1 | TRBV19 | CAIDRGLGNEQFF | TGTGCAATCGACAGGGGGCTAGGCAATGAGCAGTTCTTC
NA | TRBJ1-2 | NA | TRBV5-4 | CASSSGHLDGYTF | TGTGCCAGCAGTTCGGGACACTTGGATGGCTACACCTTC
NA | TRBJ2-5 | TRBD2 | TRBV9 | CASSVGSSGGIQETQYF | TGTGCCAGCAGCGTAGGCAGCTCGGGAGGGATCCAAGAGACCCAGTACTTC
once | TRBJ2-1 | NA | TRBV11-2 | CASSLAGSYNEQFF | TGTGCCAGCAGCTTAGCGGGAAGCTACAATGAGCAGTTCTTC
NA | TRBJ1-5 | NA | TRBV7-8 | CASSSYPPGNQPQHF | TGTGCCAGCAGCTCGTACCCACCTGGCAATCAGCCCCAGCATTTT
NA | TRBJ2-1 | TRBD2 | TRBV5-1 | CASSGGTSGDYYYNEQFF | TGCGCCAGCAGCGGCGGGACTAGCGGGGATTATTACTACAATGAGCAGTTCTTC
once | TRBJ2-7 | NA | TRBV7-2 | CASSITGSSYEQYF | TGTGCCAGCAGCATAACAGGGAGTTCCTACGAGCAGTACTTC
NA | TRBJ1-5 | TRBD1 | TRBV7-9 | CASSRGTGIQPQHF | TGTGCCAGCAGTCGTGGGACAGGGATTCAGCCCCAGCATTTT
NA | TRBJ1-1 | NA | TRBV18 | CASSPRDAGHTEAFF | TGTGCCAGCTCACCCAGGGACGCCGGCCACACTGAAGCTTTCTTT
once | TRBJ2-7 | TRBD1 | TRBV9 | CASSATGVGSYEQYF | TGTGCCAGCAGCGCCACAGGGGTGGGGTCCTACGAGCAGTACTTC
NA | TRBJ1-1 | NA | TRBV13 | CASSLEGGDTEAFF | TGTGCCAGCAGCTTAGAAGGGGGGGACACTGAAGCTTTCTTT
few | TRBJ2-1 | NA | TRBV14 | CASSRRGDEQFF | TGTGCCAGCAGCCGGAGGGGAGATGAGCAGTTCTTC
NA | TRBJ2-1 | NA | TRBV19 | CASSIQSSYNEQFF | TGTGCCAGTAGTATACAAAGCTCCTACAATGAGCAGTTCTTC
NA | TRBJ2-7 | TRBD2 | TRBV4-1 | CASSQRSGAYEQYF | TGCGCCAGCAGCCAACGGAGCGGGGCCTACGAGCAGTACTTC
NA | TRBJ2-2 | TRBD1 | TRBV2 | CASSVLGGAGELFF | TGTGCCAGCAGTGTATTAGGGGGCGCCGGGGAGCTGTTTTTT
NA | TRBJ2-1 | TRBD1 | TRBV19 | CASSDIVRGSHNEQFF | TGTGCCAGTAGCGACATCGTCAGGGGGTCCCACAATGAGCAGTTCTTC
NA | TRBJ2-1 | NA | TRBV7-6 | CASSFLGAGNEQFF | TGTGCCAGCAGCTTTTTGGGGGCTGGAAATGAGCAGTTCTTC